A single sample gave rise to the 4 T cell receptor beta chains below, sequenced in a study of CD8 T cells in ankylosing spondylitis. TCRdb processed the 5' RACE reads anew with MiXCR; each CDR3 protein has one entry. The repertoire holds approximately 210,000 distinct CDR3 sequences, with about 13% as singletons. Specimen: blood, either unsorted or a sorted T cell fraction (not recorded which). The receptors shown here come from a male donor with ankylosing spondylitis or in good health (not recorded which).

V gene TRBV6-5 combines with J gene TRBJ2-2; D is unclear. V was cut by 4 bases and J by 1 base, with 7 bases left in between. The CDR3 totals 14 residues. Germline lookup yields CDR1 MNHEY and CDR2 SVGAGI. The CDR3: CASSWVENTGELFF. As DNA, the CDR3 is TGTGCCAGCAGTTGGGTCGAGAACACCGGGGAGCTGTTTTTT.

This clonotype was counted between two and nine times. The chain combines TRBV9 with TRBJ1-1, with 7 bases matching TRBD1. Germline-derived CDR1 and CDR2 are SGDLS and YYNGEE. Trimming removed 0 bases from V and 12 bases from J; junction bases left unmatched: 5. CDR3 length: 12 amino acids. The CDR3 DNA is TGTGCCAGCAGCGTAGGAGGGGGCGAAACTTTCTTT. Protein product: CASSVGGGETFF.

The rearrangement uses TRBV24-1 and TRBJ2-7; unclear D gene. The CDR3 runs 15 residues. From germline, CDR1 is KGHDR and CDR2 SFDVKD. The ends were cut back, 5 bases at V and 3 bases at J, with 16 bases in the middle. The chain's CDR3 is CATSVARVTIYEQYF. As DNA, the CDR3 is TGTGCCACCAGTGTAGCTCGCGTGACCATCTACGAGCAGTACTTC.

The chain combines TRBV12-5 with TRBJ2-1; D gene ambiguous. The germline V and J ends were trimmed by 0 bases and 8 bases, with 14 bases remaining between them. Germline V CDR1 and CDR2: LGHNT, FRNRAP. This CDR3 has 15 amino acids. CDR3 in amino acids: CASGLVRWGSDEQFF. Written as DNA, the CDR3 is TGTGCTAGTGGTTTGGTACGGTGGGGTTCGGATGAGCAGTTCTTC.